This note documents a single T cell receptor (beta chain) sequence. The target antigen is unknown. It is likely a read error, because the conserved phenylalanine at the end of the CDR3 is missing. Via MiXCR, TCRdb re-called the multiplex PCR reads, giving one row per CDR3 protein. The data show over 200,000 distinct CDR3 sequences, about 34% seen once. This sample was included in a study of breast tumors, draining lymph nodes, adjacent tissues. Study-wide points: Tumor repertoires ranked between lymph nodes and nontumor tissue in diversity, with V and J gene preferences. Compared with basal-like, luminal-like tumors shared significantly more repertoire with nontumor tissue. Tumor T cell lymph node origin was a supported hypothesis, not proven. Most tumor T cells seemingly derive from lymph node, then expand in tumor.

The lymph nodes were axillary draining lymph nodes from breast cancer patients. This sequence was found in a female donor with breast cancer. Some clones in this sample may be carry-over from other donors' samples. Sequencing was carried out using axillary lymph node tissue.

The CDR3 nucleotides are TGTGCCAGCAGCACCGCGGGGGGAAAGGGCATTCAGTACCTC. Amino acid sequence: CASSTAGGKGIQYL. The chain joins TRBV7-2 to TRBJ2-4, with 8 bases aligning to TRBD2. V dropped 5 bases and J dropped 9; count of bases not matched to a gene: 9. The CDR3 is made up of 14 amino acids. Germline V CDR1 and CDR2: SGHTA, FQGNSA.